The entry that follows covers one T cell receptor beta chain sequence. The V end lost 4 bases, the J end lost 0 bases, and 13 bases lay between the germline ends. Germline lookup yields CDR1 SEHNR and CDR2 FQNEAQ (reference sequence). This CDR3 spans 15 amino acids. This specimen comes from a study of blood T cell repertoires in COVID-19. The data were produced by immunoSEQ multiplex PCR, yet TCRdb's version contains in-frame clones alone and is incomplete. The sample holds tens of thousands of clones, over 70% seen once. The origin of this receptor is a man aged 45-65 years with active COVID-19. The sequenced sample was peripheral blood. This chain links TRBV7-9 with TRBJ2-7, with D possibly being TRBD1 (8 bases). Here the CDR3 reads CASSSQGGNSYEQYF. Written as DNA, the CDR3 is TGTGCCAGCAGCTCACAGGGGGGGAACTCCTACGAGCAGTACTTC.